The sequence of this T cell receptor beta chain was determined in a study of cytomegalovirus exposure and HLA in healthy donors. This CDR3 has 13 amino acids. The V gene lost 2 bases and the J gene lost 2 bases, with 6 bases spanning the gap. Germline CDR1 reads MDHEN; CDR2 reads SYDVKM. In the case of this clone: The sample contains more than one DNA sequence encoding this CDR3.

Primers for the PCR totalled 60 Vbeta and 13 Jbeta. Clones were read by immunoSEQ multiplex PCR, and TCRdb kept only the in-frame ones, dropping some. The sample yields some 200,000 clones, roughly three quarters seen once. Sequencing was done on a sample of PBMCs. The clonotype was recovered from a man aged 45-60 years in good health and CMV-seronegative. V and J are TRBV28 and TRBJ2-5; a possible D gene is TRBD2 (5 bases). The CDR3 loop reads CASSLGGQETQYF. DNA for the CDR3: TGTGCCAGCAGTTTAGGAGGTCAAGAGACCCAGTACTTC.